One and the same sample provided the 29 T cell receptor beta chains below, sequenced in a study of Graves' ophthalmopathy and Graves' hyperthyroidism. Using RNA transcripts, the TCR beta CDR3 regions were amplified. Second-round multiplex PCR came after a first-round RT-PCR that employed HTBI primers. From the multiplex PCR reads, TCRdb called clonotypes with MiXCR, one entry per CDR3 protein. The sample holds some 350,000 distinct CDR3 sequences, 17% seen once. The sequencing input was peripheral blood. These receptors came from an adult woman with stable Graves' hyperthyroidism.

This clonotype showed up many times. The gene calls are TRBV6-6 and TRBJ2-7, with 7 bases aligning to TRBD1. After removal of 5 bases from V and 2 bases from J, the junction contained 9 bases not matched to a gene. Germline values: CDR1 MNHNY, CDR2 SVGAGI (reference sequence). The CDR3 contains 15 residues. CDR3 coding DNA: TGTGCCAGCAGTACTTCCGGGACAGCCACCTACGAGCAGTACTTC. Amino acid sequence: CASSTSGTATYEQYF.

The chain recombines TRBV12-3 or TRBV12-4 with TRBJ2-2; D remains ambiguous. V dropped 6 bases and J dropped 6 bases, with 14 bases sitting between them. This CDR3 has 14 amino acids. CDR3 sequence: CASSPAADAGELFF. CDR3 in DNA: TGTGCCAGCAGCCCTGCGGCGGACGCCGGGGAGCTGTTTTTT.

The sample holds many counts of this clonotype. V and J are TRBV6-5 and TRBJ2-5; 12 bases agree with TRBD2. The CDR3 length is 16 residues. Germline loops: CDR1 MNHEY, CDR2 SVGAGI. V lost 2 bases to trimming and J lost 5 bases; unmatched junction nucleotides: 6. DNA of the CDR3: TGTGCCAGCAGTTACCCTACTAGCGGGAGGCCCGAGACCCAGTACTTC. This encodes CASSYPTSGRPETQYF.

This clonotype was seen at least ten times. An end of the junction does not agree with germline; a read error may underlie this. The chain couples TRBV18 to TRBJ1-1; 8 nucleotides match TRBD1. The CDR3 loop spans 15 amino acids. Germline assignment: CDR1 KGHSH and CDR2 LQKENI. CDR3 nucleotides: TGTGCCAGCTCACCCTCCCGGGACAGGCCATTGAGTAGTCTCTTT. Its protein product is CASSPSRDRPLSSLF. The variable domain in full, completed from reference TRBV18 and TRBJ1-1, reads NAGVMQNPRHLVRRRGQEARLRCSPMKGHSHVYWYRQLPEEGLKFMVYLQKENIIDESGMPKERFSAEFPKEGPSILRIQQVVRGDSAAYFCASSPSRDRPLSSLFGQGTRLTVV.

There are many counts of this clonotype. The V gene is TRBV15, the J gene TRBJ1-5, with 9 nucleotides matching TRBD1. The germline CDR1 and CDR2 sequences are LNHNV and YYDKDF (reference sequence). V was pared by 3 bases and J by 6 bases, with 9 bases of the junction left unmatched. There are 16 residues in the CDR3. CDR3 region: CATSRAGTGYSQPQHF. DNA of the CDR3: TGTGCCACCAGCAGGGCCGGGACAGGGTATAGTCAGCCCCAGCATTTT.

This clonotype was seen many times. J is TRBJ1-2 and V is TRBV12-3 or TRBV12-4, with TRBD1 matching 8 bases. Trimming removed 5 bases from V and 6 bases from J; junction bases left unmatched: 5. The CDR3 runs 13 residues. CDR3 DNA: TGTGCCAGCAGTACGGACAGGGCTAATGGCTACACCTTC. It codes for CASSTDRANGYTF.

This clonotype has ten or more counts. The rearrangement joins TRBV12-3 or TRBV12-4 to TRBJ2-7; unclear D gene. Trimming shortened V by 4 bases and J by 3 bases, and 7 bases separated the two germline ends. The CDR3 has 12 residues. The CDR3 is CASSSAVYEQYF. In nucleotides, the CDR3 is TGTGCCAGCAGTTCCGCCGTCTACGAGCAGTACTTC.

Concerning this clonotype: Just one base apart from a much larger clone, this may be a read error. The V call is TRBV12-3 or TRBV12-4, the J call TRBJ2-7; D gene ambiguous. CDR3 length: 12 amino acids. CDR3: CASSLYSYELYF. CDR3 bases: TGTGCCAGCAGTTTGTATTCCTACGAGCTGTACTTC.

This clonotype appeared many times. This sequence joins TRBV29-1 and TRBJ2-7; 8 bases are a match to TRBD1. Trimming cost V 7 bases and J 6 bases; bases outside gene matches: 8. The CDR3 sequence is 12 residues long. Germline V gene data show CDR1 as SQVTM and CDR2 as ANQGSEA. CDR3 nucleotide sequence: TGCAGCGCGCTGGGACAGGCGGGCGAGCAGTACTTC. It specifies CSALGQAGEQYF.

This clonotype was counted many times. V gene TRBV28 combines with J gene TRBJ2-5; either TRBD1 or TRBD2 may supply D (5 bases each). Trimming shortened V by 6 bases and J by 5 bases, and 19 bases separated the two germline ends. CDR3 length: 15 residues. Germline V gene sequence: CDR1 MDHEN, CDR2 SYDVKM. In DNA form, the CDR3 reads TGTGCCAGCAGCTTGGGGACCGGGGTGGGGGAGACCCAGTACTTC. It yields the protein CASSLGTGVGETQYF. Combining the CDR3 with reference TRBV28 and TRBJ2-5 gives the whole variable domain DVKVTQSSRYLVKRTGEKVFLECVQDMDHENMFWYRQDPGLGLRLIYFSYDVKMKEKGDIPEGYSVSREKKERFSLILESASTNQTSMYLCASSLGTGVGETQYFGPGTRLLVL.

Many counts were recorded for this clonotype. The chain couples TRBV28 to TRBJ2-2; D gene ambiguous. CDR3 length: 11 amino acids. The V gene lost 10 bases and the J gene lost 12 bases, with 15 bases spanning the gap. The V gene's germline CDR1 is MDHEN and CDR2 SYDVKM. Written as DNA, the CDR3 is TGTGCCACCCACCTAGTAGGGAAGCTGTTTTTT. It is translated as CATHLVGKLFF.

This clonotype was detected ten times or more. The rearrangement joins TRBV19 to TRBJ1-2; D remains unclear. Germline V gives CDR1 LNHDA, CDR2 SQIVND (reference sequence). CDR3 length: 14 residues. Trimming removed 3 bases from V and 3 bases from J, with 11 bases in between. CDR3 in DNA: TGTGCCAGTAGTATTTCAGACCTTTACTATGGCTACACCTTC. Translation: CASSISDLYYGYTF. The full variable domain, its missing parts supplied by reference TRBV19 and TRBJ1-2, is DGGITQSPKYLFRKEGQNVTLSCEQNLNHDAMYWYRQDPGQGLRLIYYSQIVNDFQKGDIAEGYSVSREKKESFPLTVTSAQKNPTAFYLCASSISDLYYGYTFGSGTRLTVV.

This clonotype was detected many times. The chain is built from TRBV19 and TRBJ2-2; D assignment may be TRBD1 or TRBD2 (5 bases each). V was cut by 6 bases and J by 1 base, with 12 bases left in between. From germline, CDR1 is LNHDA and CDR2 SQIVND (reference sequence). The CDR3 consists of 15 residues. The CDR3 nucleotides are TGTGCCAGTAGACCGGGACGGAGGAACACCGGGGAGCTGTTTTTT. This sequence encodes CASRPGRRNTGELFF.

The chain links TRBV28 to TRBJ1-1, with a possible D match to TRBD1 (5 bases). Trimming left V 1 base short and J 4 bases short, with 10 bases between. Germline assignment: CDR1 MDHEN and CDR2 SYDVKM. CDR3 length: 14 amino acids. The CDR3 spells CASSLSQAGTEAFF. The CDR3 nucleotides read TGTGCCAGCAGTTTATCACAGGCGGGCACTGAAGCTTTCTTT.

The chain combines TRBV20-1 with TRBJ2-2; D is perhaps TRBD1 (5 bases). The germline gives CDR1 DFQATT, CDR2 SNEGSKA (reference sequence). V lost 5 bases and J lost 1, with 11 bases in between. The CDR3 runs 14 residues. Here the CDR3 DNA reads TGCAGTGCTTATAGGGGTCAGAACACCGGGGAGCTGTTTTTT. Its translation: CSAYRGQNTGELFF.

This clonotype was detected many times. The chain carries TRBV6-5 and TRBJ1-5, with a weak D call TRBD1 (5 bases). The CDR3 is 16 residues long. Germline V lookup: CDR1 MNHEY, CDR2 SVGAGI. Trimming stripped 1 base from V and 7 bases from J, with 17 bases between. In DNA form, the CDR3 reads TGTGCCAGCAGTTACTTTACCCGGGGGGTGGGCCAGCCCCAGCATTTT. Protein sequence: CASSYFTRGVGQPQHF.

Many counts were recorded for this clonotype. The chain recombines TRBV28 with TRBJ1-2; 8 nucleotides agree with TRBD1. This CDR3 contains 15 residues. Germline trimming cut 3 bases from V and 8 bases from J; bases unmatched to any gene: 11. Per germline, CDR1 MDHEN and CDR2 SYDVKM. The CDR3 bases are TGTGCCAGCAGTTTGTTGAACAGGGGGTTGAGAGGCTACACCTTC. This sequence encodes CASSLLNRGLRGYTF.

Points on this clonotype: The conserved closing phenylalanine or tryptophan is absent in this CDR3, likely reflecting a read error. This chain joins TRBV12-3 or TRBV12-4 and TRBJ2-2; perhaps TRBD1 as D (5 bases). V gave up 7 bases and J gave up 3 bases, with 15 bases separating them. This CDR3 spans 15 amino acids. The CDR3 DNA sequence: TGTGCCAGCACTACACCAAACAGGTACACCGGGGAGCTGTTTGTT. It yields the protein CASTTPNRYTGELFV.

This clonotype was seen ten or more times. The chain joins TRBV6-5 to TRBJ2-2; tentatively, D is TRBD2 (7 bases). Trimming pared 2 bases from V and 7 bases from J, leaving 11 bases between. Germline V gene lookup returns CDR1 MNHEY and CDR2 SVGAGI. The CDR3 sequence is 14 residues long. CDR3 amino acids: CASSYAGAGGELFF. The CDR3 nucleotides read TGTGCCAGCAGTTACGCGGGGGCTGGCGGGGAGCTGTTTTTT.

The chain employs TRBV7-8 and TRBJ2-2; D might be TRBD2 (5 bases). CDR3 size: 15 residues. Germline CDR1 is SGHVS and CDR2 is FQNEAQ. Trimming stripped 4 bases from V and 2 bases from J, with 11 bases between. The CDR3 coding sequence is TGTGCCAGCAGCTACTCACTAGATAACACCGGGGAGCTGTTTTTT. Translation: CASSYSLDNTGELFF.

This clonotype was counted many times. One end of the junction fails to match germline, which may point to a read error. The chain is built from TRBV5-1 and TRBJ1-1, with a tentative D call TRBD1 (5 bases). The CDR3 has 13 amino acids. In germline, CDR1 is SGHRS, CDR2 YFSETQ. CDR3 DNA sequence: TGCGCCAGCAGCTGGGACCAGAACACTGAAACTTTCTTT. It is translated as CASSWDQNTETFF. Based on the CDR3 plus reference TRBV5-1 and TRBJ1-1, the full variable domain is KAGVTQTPRYLIKTRGQQVTLSCSPISGHRSVSWYQQTPGQGLQFLFEYFSETQRNKGNFPGRFSGRQFSNSRSEMNVSTLELGDSALYLCASSWDQNTETFFGQGTRLTVV.

Notes on this clonotype: A much larger clone sits a single nucleotide away, making a read error possible. The V and J genes are TRBV12-3 or TRBV12-4 and TRBJ1-6; 7 nucleotides agree with TRBD1. The CDR3 has 12 amino acids. V lost 6 bases and J lost 7; bases outside the gene matches: 0. The CDR3 bases are TGTGCCAGCAGACAGGGGAATTCACCCCTCCACTTT. Amino acid sequence: CASRQGNSPLHF.

The sample holds a few counts of this clonotype. V gene TRBV5-1 combines with J gene TRBJ2-2; TRBD2 agrees at 7 bases. The CDR3 has 16 amino acids. From germline, CDR1 is SGHRS and CDR2 YFSETQ. The J segment lost 1 base and the V segment lost 1 base, leaving 4 bases of the junction unmatched. CDR3 protein: CASSLYAGVNTGELFF. The CDR3 DNA reads as TGCGCCAGCAGCTTGTATGCGGGGGTGAACACCGGGGAGCTGTTTTTT.

Concerning this clonotype itself: Without the conserved terminal phenylalanine or tryptophan, this CDR3 likely stems from a read error. The V call is TRBV5-1, the J call TRBJ1-5; D is uncertain. Germline CDR1 reads SGHRS; CDR2 reads YFSETQ. The length of the CDR3 is 15 residues. V dropped 0 bases and J dropped 1 base, with 8 bases sitting between them. CDR3 coding DNA: TGCGCCAGCAGCTTGGGGTACGGGAGCAATCAGCCCCAGCATTTG. It encodes CASSLGYGSNQPQHL.

In this sample, this clonotype turned up many times. V gene TRBV27 combines with J gene TRBJ1-2; TRBD1 aligns across 8 bases. The junction had 6 bases not matched to a gene; V was cut back by 6 bases and J by 6 bases. The CDR3 contains 13 residues. Germline V gives CDR1 MNHEY, CDR2 SMNVEV (reference sequence). In DNA, the CDR3 is TGTGCCAGCAGACATCCAGGGGGCGATGGCTACACCTTC. Its translation is CASRHPGGDGYTF.

This clonotype appeared many times. One end of the junction does not line up with germline, which may come from a read error. This rearrangement joins TRBV9 to TRBJ1-2; D is possibly TRBD1 (5 bases). The CDR3 has 13 amino acids. The germline CDR1 and CDR2 sequences are SGDLS and YYNGEE. The CDR3 spells CASSVDSNCGYTF. For the CDR3, the DNA is TGTGCCAGCAGCGTTGACAGTAACTGTGGCTACACCTTC.

In this sample, this clonotype turned up many times. The CDR3 DNA is TGCGCCAGCAGCTTGCCCGAGACAGCTACCAACACCGGGGAGCTGTTTTTT. This gives the protein CASSLPETATNTGELFF. V usage is TRBV5-1 and J usage is TRBJ2-2, with TRBD1 as a possible D gene (5 bases). CDR3 length: 17 amino acids. Germline V gives CDR1 SGHRS, CDR2 YFSETQ. V shed 1 base and J shed 2 bases, with 15 bases lying between them.

This clonotype was seen repeatedly, ten times or more. The V and J genes are TRBV6-1 and TRBJ1-1; 7 positions match TRBD1. CDR3 length: 13 residues. J lost 3 bases, V lost 6 bases, and 4 bases had no gene match. From germline, CDR1 is MNHNS and CDR2 SASEGT. The CDR3 region is CASSDRVDTEAFF. The CDR3 region has the DNA TGTGCCAGCAGCGACAGGGTTGACACTGAAGCTTTCTTT.

The sample holds many counts of this clonotype. This sequence joins TRBV29-1 and TRBJ2-7, with TRBD2 matching 10 bases. The CDR3 runs to 14 residues. The trim removed 6 bases at V and 2 bases at J, leaving 7 bases unmatched. In germline, CDR1 is SQVTM, CDR2 ANQGSEA. This chain's CDR3 is CSVRLAGVTYEQYF. CDR3 DNA: TGCAGCGTGAGACTAGCGGGCGTCACCTACGAGCAGTACTTC.